This T cell receptor beta chain was retrieved from a study of blood T cell repertoires in COVID-19 (dated by TCRdb to about 2020). At the level of the whole study: Samples covering the acute and convalescent phases of COVID-19 were provided by collaborators in the United States, Italy and Spain. Where available, HLA class I and class II types were taken from metadata supplied by the sample provider and were not determined by assay-based typing. Subjects who had been exposed to COVID-19, were actively infected with it, or had recovered from it provided the deeply sampled blood TCRbeta repertoires that made up the dataset. Nearly every sample came with metadata listing a de-identified subject ID, COVID-19 status, age in years and sex. The material from the prospective study consisted of cDNA or gDNA derived from T cells, B-cell-depleted T cells, or PBMCs. The repertoires were made available in a free public database intended to serve as a resource for research on the immune response to SARS-CoV-2. The samples were drawn from two sources: the first 160 participants of the ongoing ImmuneRACE study, and 950 to 1,500 subjects contributed by 6 global collaborators.

As regards this clone: Its antigen remains unidentified. Nothing much larger sits one base from this clone, and base qualities are not available.

Participants in the prospective study were aged roughly 18 to 89 years, lived in some 24 United States geographic areas, and enrolled through a virtual design. To assign participants to cohorts, the prospective study relied on clinical history that participants themselves reported in a screening survey and a study questionnaire. For ImmuneRACE Cohort 3, a participant was defined as recovered based on two consecutive negative NP/OP PCR tests, clearance by a healthcare professional, or resolution of symptoms. In the prospective study, mobile phlebotomists collected whole blood, serum and a nasopharyngeal or oropharyngeal swab from each participant. Prospective study participants could optionally give additional blood draws and questionnaires over a 2-month period. Prospective study blood samples were shipped either frozen or at room temperature before DNA extraction. Study-wide conclusions, independent of this receptor: Clinical and demographic metadata were provided uncurated, with the amount varying by source and participant.

There are 17 amino acids in the CDR3, from cysteine to phenylalanine inclusive. Only the CDR3 DNA is retained, 51 bases long and in frame from the first base. TCRbeta CDR3 regions were amplified from genomic DNA by means of the immunoSEQ Assay, a bias-controlled multiplex PCR. As for the authors' bioinformatics: Nucleated cell counts per sample were estimated from amplification of reference gene primers within the assay. To quantify the absolute abundance of each unique TCRbeta CDR3 rearrangement, sequence reads were collapsed and filtered. For each sample, productive Simpson clonality was calculated by taking the square root of Simpson's diversity index across productive rearrangements. TCRdb limited this immuneACCESS table to in-frame rearrangements with V and J called. A share of clones is missing; checked studies link under half to unresolved V genes, and the rest is unexplained. D and trimming were read from the DNA, whereas the V and J calls and clone size are those reported in that table. The sample contains some 460,000 clones, roughly nine tenths of them found a single time. The ten largest account for 0.7% of the sample.

The sequenced sample was PBMCs or T cells enriched from blood (not recorded which). The chain is made from TRBV12-2 and TRBJ2-1; TRBD1, the table's D call, was not compared with the DNA. TRBV12-2 has pseudogene status. The sequence came from a young woman who had recovered from COVID-19. The DNA is as follows: TGTGCAAGTCGCTTCAGACAGGGCCCCTATACCTACAATGAGCAGTTCTTC. Its protein is CASRFRQGPYTYNEQFF.